The rows below give T cell receptor beta chains drawn from one sample of a study of a mutant IDH1 vaccine in newly diagnosed glioma. The table came from immunoSEQ multiplex PCR; TCRdb's copy has only in-frame clones and leaves some out. The table records fewer than 70,000 clones, approximately 91% of them present only once. These receptors lack a known antigen. Sequenced here: PBMCs, sampled from a glioma patient whose treatment included an IDH1 peptide vaccine. Every receptor here comes from a man aged 40-49 years with glioma. CDR3s include the opening cysteine and the closing phenylalanine or tryptophan. The order of the fields is J gene, V gene, D gene, CDR3 protein. The D gene is left open where the match is weak.

>TRBJ1-5|TRBV5-1|.
CASSPDGDQPQHF
>TRBJ1-4|TRBV7-2|.
CASSLAAWDEKLFF
>TRBJ2-2|TRBV5-6|.
CASSSRTGKDTGELFF
>TRBJ2-3|TRBV6-6|TRBD2
CATGLASSTDTQYF
>TRBJ1-2|TRBV4-1|.
CASSQVDRSNYGYTF
>TRBJ1-5|TRBV21-1|.
CASSKAGGLYSNQPQHF
>TRBJ1-6|TRBV7-2|TRBD1
CASSYRDRRTSSYNSPLHF
>TRBJ1-1|TRBV28|.
CASSSWDKLNTEAFF
>TRBJ2-2|TRBV5-8|.
CASSLDWGYNTGELFF
>TRBJ2-1|TRBV11-2|.
CASSLGVRGTYNEQFF
>TRBJ2-2|TRBV4-1|.
CASSQPWASAGELFF
>TRBJ1-6|TRBV2|.
CASTARVNYNSPLHF
>TRBJ1-1|TRBV5-1|TRBD1
CASSPQGMNTEAFF
>TRBJ1-5|TRBV28|TRBD1
CASSLYRTGEGQPQHF
>TRBJ2-5|TRBV5-8|.
CASSPRGRETQYF
>TRBJ1-2|TRBV6-5|.
CASSQWRMIIGYTF
>TRBJ1-1|TRBV7-9|.
CASSLGRFEAFF
>TRBJ2-3|TRBV7-7|.
CASSPLDSAYGSNTQYF
>TRBJ2-3|TRBV5-4|TRBD1
CASSTPRTGNTDTQYF
>TRBJ1-2|TRBV19|.
CASSHRYYGYTF
>TRBJ2-3|TRBV6-1|.
CASSELGGANTDTQYF
>TRBJ1-2|TRBV19|.
CASSVRTDNLANYGYTF
>TRBJ2-5|TRBV6-1|.
CASSEMPGLRRETQYF
>TRBJ2-1|TRBV10-3|.
CAIRDPYNEQFF
>TRBJ1-5|TRBV9|.
CASSVCPLRGGRQPQHF
>TRBJ1-2|TRBV6-1|.
CASSVRGGNNYGYTF
>TRBJ1-4|TRBV5-4|.
CASSKDIGINEKLFF
>TRBJ2-7|TRBV4-3|.
CASSQFPGSASYEQYF